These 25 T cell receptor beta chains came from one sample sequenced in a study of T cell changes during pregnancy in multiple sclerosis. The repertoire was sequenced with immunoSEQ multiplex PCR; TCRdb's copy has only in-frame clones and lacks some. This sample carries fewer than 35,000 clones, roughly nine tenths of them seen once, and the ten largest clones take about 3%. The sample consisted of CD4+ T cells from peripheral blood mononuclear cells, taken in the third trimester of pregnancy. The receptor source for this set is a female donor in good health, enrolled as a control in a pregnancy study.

CDR3 region: CASSQDMAGVKTQYF. The DNA for the CDR3 is TGCGCCAGCAGCCAAGATATGGCGGGGGTAAAGACCCAGTACTTC. V and J are TRBV4-3 and TRBJ2-5; 7 bases line up with TRBD2. V shed 0 bases and J 6 bases; nucleotides not matched to a gene: 7. Germline V gene sequence: CDR1 LGHNA, CDR2 YSLEER. CDR3 size: 15 residues.

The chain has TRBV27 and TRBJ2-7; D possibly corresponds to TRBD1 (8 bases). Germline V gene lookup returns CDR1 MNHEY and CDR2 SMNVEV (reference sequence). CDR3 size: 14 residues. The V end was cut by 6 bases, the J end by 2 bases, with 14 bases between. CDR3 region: CASRGGTGPYEQYF. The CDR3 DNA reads TGTGCCAGCAGGGGGGGGACAGGACCCTACGAGCAGTACTTC.

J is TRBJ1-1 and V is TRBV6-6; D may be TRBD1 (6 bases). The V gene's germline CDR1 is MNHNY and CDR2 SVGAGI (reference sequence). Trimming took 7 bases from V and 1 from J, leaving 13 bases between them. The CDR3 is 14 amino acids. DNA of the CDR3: TGTGCCAGCAAACCGACAGGTCCGAACACTGAAGCTTTCTTT. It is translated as CASKPTGPNTEAFF.

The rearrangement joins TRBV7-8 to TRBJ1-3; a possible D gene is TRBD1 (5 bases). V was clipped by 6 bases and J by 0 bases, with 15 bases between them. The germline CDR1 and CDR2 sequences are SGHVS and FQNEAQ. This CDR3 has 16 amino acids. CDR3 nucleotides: TGTGCCAGCAGACCTACCAGGGCTCGCTCTGGAAACACCATATATTTT. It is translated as CASRPTRARSGNTIYF.

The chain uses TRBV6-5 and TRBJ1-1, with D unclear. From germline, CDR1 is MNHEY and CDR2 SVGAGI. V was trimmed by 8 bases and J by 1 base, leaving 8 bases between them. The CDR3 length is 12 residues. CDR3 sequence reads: CASSRGNTEAFF. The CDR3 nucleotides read TGTGCCAGCTCACGGGGGAACACTGAAGCTTTCTTT.

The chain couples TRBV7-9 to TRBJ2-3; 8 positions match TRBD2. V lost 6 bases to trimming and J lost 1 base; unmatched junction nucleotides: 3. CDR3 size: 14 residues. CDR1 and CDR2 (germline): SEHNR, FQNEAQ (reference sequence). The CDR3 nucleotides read TGTGCCAGCAGGGAAGCGGGGGGCACAGATACGCAGTATTTT. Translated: CASREAGGTDTQYF.

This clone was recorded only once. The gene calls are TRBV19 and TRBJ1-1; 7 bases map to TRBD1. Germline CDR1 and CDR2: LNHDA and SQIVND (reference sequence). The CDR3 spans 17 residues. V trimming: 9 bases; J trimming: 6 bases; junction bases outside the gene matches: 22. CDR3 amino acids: CARRGSKGRGGASEAFF. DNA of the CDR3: TGTGCCAGAAGGGGAAGCAAGGGTCGAGGGGGCGCATCTGAAGCTTTCTTT. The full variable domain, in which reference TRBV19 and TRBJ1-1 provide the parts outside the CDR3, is DGGITQSPKYLFRKEGQNVTLSCEQNLNHDAMYWYRQDPGQGLRLIYYSQIVNDFQKGDIAEGYSVSREKKESFPLTVTSAQKNPTAFYLCARRGSKGRGGASEAFFGQGTRLTVV.

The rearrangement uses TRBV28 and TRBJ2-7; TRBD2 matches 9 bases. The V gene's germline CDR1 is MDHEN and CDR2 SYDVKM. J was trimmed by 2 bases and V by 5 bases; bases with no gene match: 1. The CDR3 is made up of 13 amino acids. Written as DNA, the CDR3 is TGTGCCAGCAGTCAGCGGGGGGCCTACGAGCAGTACTTC. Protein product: CASSQRGAYEQYF.

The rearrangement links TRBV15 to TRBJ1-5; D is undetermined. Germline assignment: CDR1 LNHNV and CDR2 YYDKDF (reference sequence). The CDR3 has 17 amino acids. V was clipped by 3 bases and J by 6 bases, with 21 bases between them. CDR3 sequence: CATSSYRETWASQPQHF. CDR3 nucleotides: TGTGCCACCAGCAGTTACCGGGAAACCTGGGCAAGTCAGCCCCAGCATTTT.

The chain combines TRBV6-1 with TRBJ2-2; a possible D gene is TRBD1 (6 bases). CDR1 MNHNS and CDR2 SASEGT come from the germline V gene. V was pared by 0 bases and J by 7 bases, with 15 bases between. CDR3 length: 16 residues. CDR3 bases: TGTGCCAGCAGTGAAGCTCGCCAGGGGTGGGACGGGGAGCTGTTTTTT. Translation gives CASSEARQGWDGELFF.

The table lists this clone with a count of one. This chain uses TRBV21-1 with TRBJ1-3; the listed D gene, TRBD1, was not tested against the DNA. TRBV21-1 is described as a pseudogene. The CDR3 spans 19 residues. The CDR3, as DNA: TGTGCCAGCAGCAAAGGCAGGAACCGATTCTTCTACTCTGGAAACACCATATATTTT. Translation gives CASSKGRNRFFYSGNTIYF.

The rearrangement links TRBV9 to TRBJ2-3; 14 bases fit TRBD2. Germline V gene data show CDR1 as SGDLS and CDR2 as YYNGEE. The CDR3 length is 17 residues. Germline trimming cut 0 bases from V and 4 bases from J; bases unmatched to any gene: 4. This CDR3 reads CASSVVGLAGVSDTQYF. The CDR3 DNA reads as TGTGCCAGCAGCGTAGTGGGACTAGCGGGAGTTTCAGATACGCAGTATTTT.

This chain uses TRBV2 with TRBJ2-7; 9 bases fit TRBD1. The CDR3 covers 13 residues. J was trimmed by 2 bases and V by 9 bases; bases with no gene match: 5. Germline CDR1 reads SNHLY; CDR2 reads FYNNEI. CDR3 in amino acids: CARKRTGAYEQYF. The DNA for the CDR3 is TGTGCCAGAAAGAGGACAGGGGCCTACGAGCAGTACTTC.

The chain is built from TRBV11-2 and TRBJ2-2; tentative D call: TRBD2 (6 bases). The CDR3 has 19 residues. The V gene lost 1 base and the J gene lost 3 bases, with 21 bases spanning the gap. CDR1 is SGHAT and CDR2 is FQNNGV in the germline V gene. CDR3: CASSLVFYLGGAYTGELFF. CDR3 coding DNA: TGTGCCAGCAGCTTAGTTTTTTACCTTGGAGGGGCTTACACCGGGGAGCTGTTTTTT. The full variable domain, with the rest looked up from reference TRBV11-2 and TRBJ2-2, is EAGVAQSPRYKIIEKRQSVAFWCNPISGHATLYWYQQILGQGPKLLIQFQNNGVVDDSQLPKDRFSAERLKGVDSTLKIQPAKLEDSAVYLCASSLVFYLGGAYTGELFFGEGSRLTVL.

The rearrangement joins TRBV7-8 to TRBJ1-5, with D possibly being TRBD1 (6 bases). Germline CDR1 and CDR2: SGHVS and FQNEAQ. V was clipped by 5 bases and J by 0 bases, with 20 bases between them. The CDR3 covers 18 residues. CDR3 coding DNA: TGTGCCAGCAGCGTACCCCCGGGACATGGCTATAGCAATCAGCCCCAGCATTTT. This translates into CASSVPPGHGYSNQPQHF.

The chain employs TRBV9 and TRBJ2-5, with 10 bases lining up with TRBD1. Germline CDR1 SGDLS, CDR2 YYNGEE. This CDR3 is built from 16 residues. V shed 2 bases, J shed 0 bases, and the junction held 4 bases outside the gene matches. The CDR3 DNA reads TGTGCCAGCAGCGTGGGACAGGGGACCTACCAAGAGACCCAGTACTTC. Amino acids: CASSVGQGTYQETQYF.

This CDR3 reads CASSGGTANTEAFF. The CDR3 bases are TGCGCCAGCAGTGGCGGGACGGCGAACACTGAAGCTTTCTTT. V gene TRBV10-1 combines with J gene TRBJ1-1; D may be TRBD1 (5 bases). The CDR3 sequence is 14 residues long. CDR1 and CDR2 (germline): WNHNN, SYGVQD (reference sequence). Between the trimmed V and J ends, which lost 4 bases and 1 base, there was a span of 10 bases.

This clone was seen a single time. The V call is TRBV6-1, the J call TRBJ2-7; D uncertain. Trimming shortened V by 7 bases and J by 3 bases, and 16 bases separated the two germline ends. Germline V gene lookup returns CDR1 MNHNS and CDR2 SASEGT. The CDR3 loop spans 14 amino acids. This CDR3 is CASTVRSSVYEQYF. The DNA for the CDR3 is TGTGCCAGCACTGTCCGTAGCAGCGTCTACGAGCAGTACTTC.

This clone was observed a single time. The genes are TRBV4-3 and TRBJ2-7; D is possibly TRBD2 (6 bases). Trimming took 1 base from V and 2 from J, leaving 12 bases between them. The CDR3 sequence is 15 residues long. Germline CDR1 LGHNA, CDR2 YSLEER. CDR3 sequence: CASSQGAGPTYEQYF. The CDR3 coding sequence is TGCGCCAGCAGCCAAGGGGCGGGGCCAACCTACGAGCAGTACTTC.

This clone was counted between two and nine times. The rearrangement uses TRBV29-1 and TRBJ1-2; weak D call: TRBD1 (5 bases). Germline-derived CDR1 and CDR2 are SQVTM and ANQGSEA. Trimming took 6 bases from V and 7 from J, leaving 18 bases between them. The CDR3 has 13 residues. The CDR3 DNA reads TGCAGCGTGTACCGCGGGACCCTCCGTGGCTACACCTTC. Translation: CSVYRGTLRGYTF.

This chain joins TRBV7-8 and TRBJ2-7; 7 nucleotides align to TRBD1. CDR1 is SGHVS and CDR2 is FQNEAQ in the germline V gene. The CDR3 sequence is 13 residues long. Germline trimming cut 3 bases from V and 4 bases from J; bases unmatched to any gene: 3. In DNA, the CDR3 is TGTGCCAGCAGCTTTAGGGGGCAGTACGAGCAGTACTTC. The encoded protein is CASSFRGQYEQYF.

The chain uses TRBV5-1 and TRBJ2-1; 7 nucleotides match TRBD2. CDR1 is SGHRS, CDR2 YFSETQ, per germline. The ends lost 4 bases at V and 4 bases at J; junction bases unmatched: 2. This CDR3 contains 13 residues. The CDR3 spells CASSGTTYNEQFF. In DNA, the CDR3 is TGCGCCAGCAGCGGGACTACTTACAATGAGCAGTTCTTC.

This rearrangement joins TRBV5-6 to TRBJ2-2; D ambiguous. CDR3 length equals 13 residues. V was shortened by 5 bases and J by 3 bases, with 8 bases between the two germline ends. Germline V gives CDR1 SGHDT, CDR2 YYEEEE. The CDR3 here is CASRRRYTGELFF. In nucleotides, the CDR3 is TGTGCCAGCAGGCGCCGGTACACCGGGGAGCTGTTTTTT.

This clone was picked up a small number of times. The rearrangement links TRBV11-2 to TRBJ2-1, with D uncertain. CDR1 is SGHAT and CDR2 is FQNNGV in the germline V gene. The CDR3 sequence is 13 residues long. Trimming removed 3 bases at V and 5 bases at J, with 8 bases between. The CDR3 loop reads CASSLAGNNEQFF. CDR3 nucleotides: TGTGCCAGCAGCTTGGCAGGCAACAATGAGCAGTTCTTC.

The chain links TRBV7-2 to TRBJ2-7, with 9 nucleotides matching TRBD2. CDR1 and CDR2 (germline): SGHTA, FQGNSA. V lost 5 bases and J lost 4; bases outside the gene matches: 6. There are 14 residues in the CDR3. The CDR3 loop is CASSRGRAGYEQYF. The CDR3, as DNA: TGTGCCAGCAGCCGCGGGAGGGCCGGATACGAGCAGTACTTC.